This T cell receptor beta chain was retrieved from a study of regulatory T cells in long-lasting Graves disease. TCR beta libraries were built with iRepertoire HTBI primers and Arm-PCR of CDR3 regions. Each CDR3 protein gets one entry after TCRdb re-called the multiplex PCR reads with MiXCR. The table lists some 470,000 distinct CDR3 sequences, approximately 21% of them singletons. General observations from the study: Persistent disease preferred TRBV28, TRBJ1-2 and TRBJ2-5; new disease, TRBV20-1 and TRBJ2-1. New patients shared about 880 public clonotypes, fewer than the approximately 3,000 shared by persistent patients.

This CDR3 contains 13 residues. Trimming removed 2 bases from V and 7 bases from J, with 11 bases in between. CDR1 is MDHEN, CDR2 SYDVKM, per germline. This clonotype was recorded many times. The antigen remains undetermined. Indicated time point: persistent/refractory GD, antithyroid drugs over 5 years with positive TRAb. PBMCs provided the RNA from which the TCR library was made. This receptor was identified in a female donor with Graves disease. This chain links TRBV28 with TRBJ1-2; weak D call: TRBD1 (5 bases). Sample: peripheral blood mononuclear cells (PBMCs), taken when the disease was refractory, from a patient treated with antithyroid drugs. The CDR3 sequence is CASSLRGPGGYTF. Here the CDR3 DNA reads TGTGCCAGCAGTTTAAGGGGACCAGGTGGCTACACCTTC.